The 30 T cell receptor beta chains below were found in one sample sequenced in a study of identical twins. TCRdb re-called the 5' RACE reads with MiXCR, one entry per CDR3 protein. The sample lists 690,000 or so distinct CDR3 sequences; more than 6.5% were seen once. The same sample was also studied in work on yellow fever vaccine responses in identical twins.

Material for sequencing was PBMCs. These receptors originate from a woman younger than 35 in good health.

This clonotype has at least ten counts. V is TRBV6-2 or TRBV6-3 and J is TRBJ2-7; 7 bases are shared with TRBD1. Looked up from germline, CDR1 is MNHEY and CDR2 is SVGEGT. Germline trimming cut 8 bases from V and 4 bases from J; bases unmatched to any gene: 8. The CDR3 is made up of 13 amino acids. As DNA, the CDR3 is TGTGCCAGCCGGGGACAGAAGATGTACGAGCAGTACTTC. Protein sequence: CASRGQKMYEQYF.

This clonotype was detected only a few times. The V and J genes are TRBV4-3 and TRBJ2-5, with 8 bases aligning to TRBD2. This CDR3 has 17 amino acids. J gave up 4 bases and V 2 bases, and 12 bases lay outside the gene matches. Germline CDR1 and CDR2: LGHNA and YSLEER. This CDR3 is CASSQSRGSGMGETQYF. The CDR3 nucleotides read TGCGCCAGCAGCCAATCCCGGGGTAGCGGGATGGGAGAGACCCAGTACTTC.

This clonotype was picked up one time. V and J are TRBV7-3 and TRBJ1-5, with unresolved D. Germline V CDR1 and CDR2: SGHTA, FQGTGA. V was trimmed by 3 bases and J by 3 bases, leaving 12 bases between them. The CDR3 has 15 amino acids. The CDR3 DNA reads as TGTGCCAGCAGCTTTCGCCATCCTTTCAATCAGCCCCAGCATTTT. This translates into CASSFRHPFNQPQHF.

The chain recombines TRBV6-1 with TRBJ2-7, with 8 bases that match TRBD1. The CDR3 is made up of 16 amino acids. The V and J ends lost 5 bases and 8 bases, in that order; junction bases with no gene match: 17. Germline V gene sequence: CDR1 MNHNS, CDR2 SASEGT. CDR3 nucleotides: TGTGCCAGCAGTCCCCACGTCGGACAGGGAACCCCCCAGCAGTACTTC. Amino acids: CASSPHVGQGTPQQYF.

Only a few counts were recorded for this clonotype. The rearrangement links TRBV9 to TRBJ1-6; D unclear. This CDR3 has 16 amino acids. Germline CDR1 and CDR2: SGDLS and YYNGEE. V was shortened by 3 bases and J by 6 bases, with 16 bases between the two germline ends. CDR3 loop: CASSGLVDLPNSPLHF. The CDR3 DNA sequence: TGTGCCAGCAGCGGCCTGGTTGACCTTCCTAATTCACCCCTCCACTTT. The whole variable domain, remainder taken from reference TRBV9 and TRBJ1-6, is DSGVTQTPKHLITATGQRVTLRCSPRSGDLSVYWYQQSLDQGLQFLIQYYNGEERAKGNILERFSAQQFPDLHSELNLSSLELGDSALYFCASSGLVDLPNSPLHFGNGTRLTVT.

The chain combines TRBV7-2 with TRBJ2-1; possibly TRBD2 for D (7 bases). The CDR3 has 15 residues. The germline V and J ends were trimmed by 1 base and 8 bases, with 15 bases remaining between them. The V gene's germline CDR1 is SGHTA and CDR2 FQGNSA. CDR3: CASSLEGGALDEQFF. The CDR3 DNA follows: TGTGCCAGCAGCTTAGAGGGGGGGGCCCTGGATGAGCAGTTCTTC. Full variable domain (remainder filled in from reference TRBV7-2 and TRBJ2-1): GAGVSQSPSNKVTEKGKDVELRCDPISGHTALYWYRQSLGQGLEFLIYFQGNSAPDKSGLPSDRFSAERTGGSVSTLTIQRTQQEDSAVYLCASSLEGGALDEQFFGPGTRLTVL.

This clonotype was counted only a few times. The chain combines TRBV4-3 with TRBJ2-1, with a weak D call TRBD2 (6 bases). The CDR3 has 15 amino acids. Germline CDR1 and CDR2: LGHNA and YSLEER. V lost 4 bases to trimming and J lost 5 bases, with 15 bases between them. The CDR3 reads CASSRKSGSNNEQFF. CDR3 DNA sequence: TGCGCCAGCAGCCGTAAAAGCGGGTCCAACAATGAGCAGTTCTTC.

This clonotype has more than one count but fewer than ten. The V and J genes are TRBV6-2 or TRBV6-3 and TRBJ2-2, with 10 bases lining up with TRBD1. CDR1 and CDR2 (germline): MNHEY, SVGEGT. Germline trimming cut 6 bases from V and 4 bases from J; bases unmatched to any gene: 5. The CDR3 length is 15 residues. The CDR3 loop reads CASSQRTGGTGELFF. The CDR3 DNA reads TGTGCCAGCAGCCAGAGGACAGGGGGCACCGGGGAGCTGTTTTTT.

The J gene is TRBJ2-7, the V gene TRBV10-1; D possibly corresponds to TRBD1 (6 bases). The germline V gene has CDR1 WNHNN and CDR2 SYGVQD (reference sequence). This CDR3 contains 13 residues. The V end was cut by 4 bases, the J end by 5 bases, with 12 bases between. In DNA form, the CDR3 reads TGCGCCAGCAGTGGACAGGTTAGCGACGAGCAGTACTTC. It codes for CASSGQVSDEQYF.

In its sample, this clonotype was seen a few times. The rearrangement links TRBV12-3 or TRBV12-4 to TRBJ2-3, with TRBD2 matching 12 bases. The CDR3 sequence is 15 residues long. Germline trimming cut 8 bases from V and 2 bases from J; bases unmatched to any gene: 5. CDR3 nucleotide sequence: TGTGCCAGCTCCACTAGCGGGAGGACCACAGATACGCAGTATTTT. This encodes CASSTSGRTTDTQYF.

V and J are TRBV18 and TRBJ2-5, with 8 bases aligning to TRBD2. The CDR3 sequence is 17 residues long. Trimming removed 1 base from V and 5 bases from J; junction bases left unmatched: 12. Germline loops: CDR1 KGHSH, CDR2 LQKENI. The CDR3 sequence: CASSPLLASGRGETQYF. The DNA of the CDR3 is TGTGCCAGCTCACCACTGTTGGCTAGCGGGCGAGGGGAGACCCAGTACTTC.

In this sample, this clonotype turned up a few times. J is TRBJ2-7 and V is TRBV20-1; 7 positions match TRBD2. Looked up from germline, CDR1 is DFQATT and CDR2 is SNEGSKA (reference sequence). This CDR3 is 12 amino acids long. The CDR3 DNA sequence: TGCAGCCACCCTGGGGGGGTCCACGAGCAGTACTTC. Protein product: CSHPGGVHEQYF.

The table lists this clonotype with a few counts. The V gene is TRBV28, the J gene TRBJ2-5, with 9 bases fitting TRBD1. The CDR3 has 16 amino acids. The J segment lost 5 bases and the V segment lost 3 bases, leaving 10 bases of the junction unmatched. Germline assignment: CDR1 MDHEN and CDR2 SYDVKM. This CDR3 is CASSLTGTGFRETQYF. The CDR3 DNA follows: TGTGCCAGCAGTTTGACGGGGACAGGGTTTAGGGAGACCCAGTACTTC.

Notes on this clonotype: A read error may explain this, as a much larger clone is one base away. As the CDR3 is not closed by the conserved phenylalanine or tryptophan, this likely results from a read error. The chain employs TRBV12-3 or TRBV12-4 and TRBJ2-5, with no clear D. V was clipped by 6 bases and J by 4 bases, with 12 bases between them. CDR3 length: 13 residues. CDR3 nucleotides: TGTGCCAGCAGCCCCGGGCCCCCAGAGACCCAGTACCTC. Translated: CASSPGPPETQYL.

A few counts support this clonotype. The chain has TRBV6-2 or TRBV6-3 and TRBJ2-3; 12 bases are shared with TRBD2. J was trimmed by 4 bases and V by 4 bases; bases with no gene match: 9. The CDR3 contains 17 residues. The germline gives CDR1 MNHEY, CDR2 SVGEGT. In DNA form, the CDR3 reads TGTGCCAGCAGTTTCACCCTACGACTAGCGGGGGCAGATACGCAGTATTTT. Its translation: CASSFTLRLAGADTQYF.

This clonotype was counted many times. V is TRBV7-9 and J is TRBJ2-7; possibly TRBD1 for D (6 bases). CDR1 and CDR2 (germline): SEHNR, FQNEAQ (reference sequence). CDR3 length: 12 residues. Trimming left V 5 bases short and J 4 bases short, with 9 bases between. Here the CDR3 reads CASSPTGYEQYF. The CDR3 nucleotides are TGTGCCAGCAGCCCGACAGGTTACGAGCAGTACTTC.

This clonotype was seen more than once but under ten times. V gene TRBV14 combines with J gene TRBJ2-6; perhaps TRBD2 as D (5 bases). This CDR3 spans 20 amino acids. The V gene lost 0 bases and the J gene lost 0 bases, with 18 bases spanning the gap. Per germline, CDR1 SGHDN and CDR2 FVKESK. The CDR3 spells CASSQDLGLSRASGANVLTF. The CDR3 nucleotides are TGTGCCAGCAGCCAAGATTTAGGGCTTTCGAGGGCCTCTGGGGCCAACGTCCTGACTTTC.

This clonotype was seen more than once but under ten times. V is TRBV20-1 and J is TRBJ2-7; TRBD2 matches 13 bases. V was clipped by 3 bases and J by 2 bases; unmatched bases: 7. Looked up from germline, CDR1 is DFQATT and CDR2 is SNEGSKA (reference sequence). The length of the CDR3 is 16 residues. DNA for the CDR3: TGCAGTGCTAGTTTCGACGGGACTAGCGGGACCTACGAGCAGTACTTC. It specifies CSASFDGTSGTYEQYF.

A remark on this clonotype: A much larger clone is a single base away; this may be a read error. J is TRBJ2-1 and V is TRBV6-6, with D possibly matching TRBD2 (6 bases). Germline CDR1 MNHNY, CDR2 SVGAGI (reference sequence). The CDR3 consists of 12 residues. V was trimmed by 10 bases and J by 14 bases, leaving 21 bases between them. CDR3 coding DNA: TGTGCCATCACAGGAGGGCCGGAGATTGAGTTCTTC. Amino acids: CAITGGPEIEFF.

This clonotype was seen a handful of times. The J gene is TRBJ2-5, the V gene TRBV28; 13 bases agree with TRBD2. V gave up 5 bases and J gave up 3 bases; unmatched junction bases: 9. Germline V CDR1 and CDR2: MDHEN, SYDVKM. The CDR3 sequence is 17 residues long. CDR3 region: CASSPWTSGSAKETQYF. The CDR3 DNA reads as TGTGCCAGCAGTCCGTGGACTAGCGGGAGCGCGAAAGAGACCCAGTACTTC.

V is TRBV27 and J is TRBJ2-3; D possibly matches TRBD1 or TRBD2 (5 bases each). V lost 5 bases, J lost 0 bases, and 18 bases lay in between. CDR3 size: 17 residues. Germline CDR1 is MNHEY and CDR2 is SMNVEV (reference sequence). The CDR3 DNA follows: TGTGCCAGCAGTCCCCCGTTAGGGACGAGTAGCACAGATACGCAGTATTTT. Its translation: CASSPPLGTSSTDTQYF.

This clonotype came up a few times. The chain is built from TRBV6-1 and TRBJ2-4; D gene ambiguous. The CDR3 totals 12 residues. Between the trimmed V and J ends, which lost 4 bases and 6 bases, there was a span of 7 bases. CDR1 MNHNS and CDR2 SASEGT come from the germline V gene. This CDR3 is CASSATINIQYF. The CDR3 nucleotides read TGTGCCAGCAGTGCAACCATAAACATTCAGTACTTC.

This clonotype showed up just a few times. The rearrangement uses TRBV7-9 and TRBJ1-1; tentatively, D is TRBD1 (6 bases). Between the trimmed V and J ends, which lost 3 bases and 6 bases, there was a span of 11 bases. Per germline, CDR1 SEHNR and CDR2 FQNEAQ (reference sequence). This CDR3 is built from 13 residues. The CDR3 nucleotides read TGTGCCAGCAGCTTCGGGGGCCGGGCTGAAGCTTTCTTT. As protein: CASSFGGRAEAFF. The full variable domain, rest sourced from reference TRBV7-9 and TRBJ1-1, is DTGVSQNPRHKITKRGQNVTFRCDPISEHNRLYWYRQTLGQGPEFLTYFQNEAQLEKSRLLSDRFSAERPKGSFSTLEIQRTEQGDSAMYLCASSFGGRAEAFFGQGTRLTVV.

This clonotype appeared a few times. The genes are TRBV5-1 and TRBJ1-1, with a possible D match to TRBD1 (5 bases). This CDR3 contains 14 residues. The ends were cut back, 4 bases at V and 8 bases at J, with 18 bases in the middle. The germline V gene encodes CDR1 SGHRS and CDR2 YFSETQ. The CDR3 loop reads CASSTVGPGAEAFF. In DNA form, the CDR3 reads TGCGCCAGCAGCACTGTGGGACCCGGAGCGGAAGCTTTCTTT.

The chain uses TRBV2 and TRBJ2-1, with 9 bases fitting TRBD2. This CDR3 has 16 amino acids. The V segment lost 3 bases and the J segment 6 bases; nucleotides outside the gene matches: 9. Germline V CDR1 and CDR2: SNHLY, FYNNEI. As DNA, the CDR3 is TGTGCCAGCAGTGATCGGGGACTAGCTTTGGGCAATGAGCAGTTCTTC. Its protein product is CASSDRGLALGNEQFF.

There are a few counts of this clonotype. The rearrangement links TRBV25-1 to TRBJ2-7; D not resolved. V was shortened by 5 bases and J by 3 bases, with 11 bases between the two germline ends. The V gene's germline CDR1 is MGHDK and CDR2 SYGVNS. The CDR3 runs to 13 residues. The CDR3 coding sequence is TGTGCCAGCAGTAACCCCCCTTTCTACGAGCAGTACTTC. As protein: CASSNPPFYEQYF.

This clonotype has at least ten counts. The chain links TRBV5-6 to TRBJ1-6, with TRBD1 as a possible D gene (5 bases). Looked up from germline, CDR1 is SGHDT and CDR2 is YYEEEE. This CDR3 is 14 amino acids long. The V end lost 7 bases, the J end lost 0 bases, and 8 bases lay between the germline ends. The CDR3 nucleotides are TGTGCCAGCGTCGACAGCTCCTATAATTCACCCCTCCACTTT. It is translated as CASVDSSYNSPLHF.

This clonotype appeared many times. V usage is TRBV4-1 and J usage is TRBJ1-2, with D uncertain. Trimming took off 0 bases at V and 5 bases at J, with 10 bases between the two ends. CDR3 length equals 14 residues. Germline V CDR1 and CDR2: MGHRA, YSYEKL. DNA of the CDR3: TGCGCCAGCAGCCAAGAAGACACCTCTTATGGCTACACCTTC. It is translated as CASSQEDTSYGYTF.

V gene TRBV7-6 combines with J gene TRBJ2-7, with a possible D match to TRBD1 (6 bases). The CDR3 consists of 14 residues. The V and J ends lost 4 bases and 4 bases respectively, with 14 bases between them. The germline V gene has CDR1 SGHVS and CDR2 FNYEAQ. The CDR3 nucleotides are TGTGCCAGCAGCTCACAGGGTATTGGGTACGAGCAGTACTTC. This gives the protein CASSSQGIGYEQYF.

This clonotype was counted between two and nine times. CDR3 in DNA: TGTGCCAGCAGCTTACCGGGACAGGGTGTCCATGAGCAGTTCTTC. It codes for CASSLPGQGVHEQFF. This chain uses TRBV28 with TRBJ2-1, with TRBD1 matching over 9 bases. V was clipped by 6 bases and J by 8 bases; unmatched bases: 11. The germline CDR1 and CDR2 sequences are MDHEN and SYDVKM. The CDR3 is 15 residues long.